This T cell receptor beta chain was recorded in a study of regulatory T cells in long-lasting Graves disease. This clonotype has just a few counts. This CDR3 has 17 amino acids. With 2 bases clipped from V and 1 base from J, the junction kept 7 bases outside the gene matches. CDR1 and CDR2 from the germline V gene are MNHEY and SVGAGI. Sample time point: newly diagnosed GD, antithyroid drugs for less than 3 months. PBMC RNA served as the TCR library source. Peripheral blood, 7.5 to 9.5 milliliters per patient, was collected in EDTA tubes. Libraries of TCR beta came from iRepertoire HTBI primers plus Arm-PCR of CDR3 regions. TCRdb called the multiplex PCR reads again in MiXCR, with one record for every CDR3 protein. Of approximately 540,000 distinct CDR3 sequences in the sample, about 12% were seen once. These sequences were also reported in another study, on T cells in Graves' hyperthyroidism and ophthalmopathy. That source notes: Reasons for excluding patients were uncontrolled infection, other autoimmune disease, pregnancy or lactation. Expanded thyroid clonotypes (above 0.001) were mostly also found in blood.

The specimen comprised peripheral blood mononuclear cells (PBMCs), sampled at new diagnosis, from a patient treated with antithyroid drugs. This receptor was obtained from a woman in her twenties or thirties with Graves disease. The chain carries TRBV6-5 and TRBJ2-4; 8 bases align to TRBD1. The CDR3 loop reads CASSYKGQGYAKNIQYF. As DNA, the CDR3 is TGTGCCAGCAGTTACAAAGGACAGGGATATGCCAAAAACATTCAGTACTTC.